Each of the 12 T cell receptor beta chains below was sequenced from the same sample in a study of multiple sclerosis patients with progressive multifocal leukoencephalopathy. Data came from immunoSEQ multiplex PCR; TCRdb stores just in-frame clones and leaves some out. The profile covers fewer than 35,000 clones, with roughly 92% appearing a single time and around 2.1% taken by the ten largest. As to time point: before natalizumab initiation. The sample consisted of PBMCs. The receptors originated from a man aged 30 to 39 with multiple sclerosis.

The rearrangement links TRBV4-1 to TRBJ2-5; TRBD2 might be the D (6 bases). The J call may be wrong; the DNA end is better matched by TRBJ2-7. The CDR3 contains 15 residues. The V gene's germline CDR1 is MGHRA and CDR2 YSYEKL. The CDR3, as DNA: TGCGCCAGCAGCCGATGGTCGGAGGGGACCCACGAGCAGTACTTC. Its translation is CASSRWSEGTHEQYF.

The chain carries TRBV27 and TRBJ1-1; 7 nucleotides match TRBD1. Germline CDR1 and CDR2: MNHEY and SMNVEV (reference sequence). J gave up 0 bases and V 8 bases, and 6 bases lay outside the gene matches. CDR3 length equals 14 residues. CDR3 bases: TGTGCCAGCCAACCGACAGGGTTGAACACTGAAGCTTTCTTT. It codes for CASQPTGLNTEAFF.

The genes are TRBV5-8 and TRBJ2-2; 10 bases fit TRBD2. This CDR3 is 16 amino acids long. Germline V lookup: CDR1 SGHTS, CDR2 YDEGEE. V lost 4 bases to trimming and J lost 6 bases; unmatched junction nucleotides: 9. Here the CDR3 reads CASSPGLARYAGELFF. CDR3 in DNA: TGTGCCAGCAGCCCGGGACTAGCGCGATATGCCGGGGAGCTGTTTTTT.

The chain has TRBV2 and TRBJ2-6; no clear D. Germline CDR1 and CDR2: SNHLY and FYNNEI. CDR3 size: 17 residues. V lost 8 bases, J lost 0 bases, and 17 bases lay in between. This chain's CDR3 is CASSRIPPGSGANVLTF. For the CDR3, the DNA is TGTGCCAGCTCCAGAATTCCCCCGGGCTCTGGGGCCAACGTCCTGACTTTC.

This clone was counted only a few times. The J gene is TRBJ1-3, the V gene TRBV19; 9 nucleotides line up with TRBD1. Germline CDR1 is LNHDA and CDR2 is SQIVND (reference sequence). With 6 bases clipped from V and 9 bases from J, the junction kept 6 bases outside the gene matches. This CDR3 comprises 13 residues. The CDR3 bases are TGTGCCAGTAGGGGACAGGGAGGAGGCACCATATATTTT. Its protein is CASRGQGGGTIYF. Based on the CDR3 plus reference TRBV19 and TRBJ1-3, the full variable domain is DGGITQSPKYLFRKEGQNVTLSCEQNLNHDAMYWYRQDPGQGLRLIYYSQIVNDFQKGDIAEGYSVSREKKESFPLTVTSAQKNPTAFYLCASRGQGGGTIYFGEGSWLTVV.

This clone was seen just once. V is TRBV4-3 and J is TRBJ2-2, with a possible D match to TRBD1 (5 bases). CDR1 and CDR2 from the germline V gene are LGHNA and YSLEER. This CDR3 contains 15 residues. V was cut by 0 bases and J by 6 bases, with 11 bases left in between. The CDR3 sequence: CASSQDLEGAGELFF. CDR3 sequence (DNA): TGCGCCAGCAGCCAAGATCTAGAAGGGGCCGGGGAGCTGTTTTTT.

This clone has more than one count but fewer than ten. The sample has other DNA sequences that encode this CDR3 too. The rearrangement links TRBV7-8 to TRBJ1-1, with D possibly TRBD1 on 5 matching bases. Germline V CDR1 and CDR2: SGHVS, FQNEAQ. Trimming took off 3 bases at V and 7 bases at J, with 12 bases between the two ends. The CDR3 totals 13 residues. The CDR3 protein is CASSFPGPLEAFF. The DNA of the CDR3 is TGTGCCAGCAGCTTTCCGGGACCCCTTGAAGCTTTCTTT.

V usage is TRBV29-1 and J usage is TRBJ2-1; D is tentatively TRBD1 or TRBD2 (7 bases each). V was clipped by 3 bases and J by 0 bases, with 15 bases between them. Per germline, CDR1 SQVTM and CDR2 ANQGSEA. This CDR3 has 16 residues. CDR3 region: CSVEGEGAYSYNEQFF. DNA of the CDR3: TGCAGCGTTGAGGGGGAGGGGGCCTACTCCTACAATGAGCAGTTCTTC.

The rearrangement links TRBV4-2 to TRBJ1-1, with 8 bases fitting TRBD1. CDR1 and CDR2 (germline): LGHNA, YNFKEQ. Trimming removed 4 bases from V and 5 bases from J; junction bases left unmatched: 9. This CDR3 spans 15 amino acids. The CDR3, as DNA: TGTGCCAGCAGCCGAGGACAGGGAAGGGGTACTGAAGCTTTCTTT. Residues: CASSRGQGRGTEAFF.

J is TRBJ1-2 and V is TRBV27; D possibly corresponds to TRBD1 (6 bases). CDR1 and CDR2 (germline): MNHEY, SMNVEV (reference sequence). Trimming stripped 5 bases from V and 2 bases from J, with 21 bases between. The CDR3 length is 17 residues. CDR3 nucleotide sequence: TGTGCCAGCAGTGCCGTTTGGGCGGGGGCCGTGAACTATGGCTACACCTTC. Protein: CASSAVWAGAVNYGYTF.

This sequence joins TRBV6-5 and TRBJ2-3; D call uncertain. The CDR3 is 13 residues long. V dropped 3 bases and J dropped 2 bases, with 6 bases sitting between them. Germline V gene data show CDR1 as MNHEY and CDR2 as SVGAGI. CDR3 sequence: CASSYRTTDTQYF. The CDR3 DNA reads TGTGCCAGCAGTTATCGTACCACAGATACGCAGTATTTT.

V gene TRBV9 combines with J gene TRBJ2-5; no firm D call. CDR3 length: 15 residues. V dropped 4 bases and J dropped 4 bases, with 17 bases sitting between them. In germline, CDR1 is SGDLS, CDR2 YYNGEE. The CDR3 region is CASSTSWTEAETQYF. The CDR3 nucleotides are TGTGCCAGCAGCACCTCCTGGACCGAGGCAGAGACCCAGTACTTC.